Here is one T cell receptor (beta chain) with its context. Its antigen remains unidentified. This entry is derived from a study of T cells in narcolepsy. Study-wide context: Patients with NT1 or NT2 and healthy control donors were enrolled. Study-wide findings and caveats: Autoreactive clone sequences were missing from some blood memory CD4+ repertoires. Blood of same and different patients, but not healthy controls, reportedly held recurring autoreactive clonotypes. Same-patient CSF and blood CD4+ T cell clonotypes included HCRT-specific and TRIB2-specific autoreactive ones.

The germline CDR1 and CDR2 sequences are MNHNS and SASEGT. CDR3 length: 16 amino acids. Trimming took off 0 bases at V and 3 bases at J, with 12 bases between the two ends. Profiling relied on immunoSEQ multiplex PCR, and the TCRdb table lists in-frame clones only, not all of them. In the table there are approximately 25,000 clones, 70% to 85% of which are singletons. The chain links TRBV6-1 to TRBJ1-5; a weak D match, TRBD1 (6 bases). The source material was CD45RA- memory CD4+ T cells from PBMCs. This TCR was sampled from a human donor with narcolepsy. The CDR3 DNA sequence: TGTGCCAGCAGTGAAGCGGCAGGGGCTAACAATCAGCCCCAGCATTTT. It translates to CASSEAAGANNQPQHF.